A selection of T cell receptor beta chains follows, all from one sample in a study of preoperative IRX-2 immunotherapy in early breast cancer. Assay: immunoSEQ multiplex PCR; the TCRdb copy retains only in-frame clones and omits some. The sample has more than 20,000 clones; roughly 80% are singletons. Sequences were derived from lymph node tissue, sampled before IRX-2 immunotherapy. The receptors shown here come from a human donor with breast cancer. Both conserved end residues are part of each CDR3. The D gene is left open where the match is weak. Size tells how often a clone was seen (once, few, many) or the class of an expanded clone, and some rows leave it out.

-	-	TRBV7-8	TRBJ1-4	TGTGCCAGCAGCTCGCCGGGAGACTGGAAACTGTTTTTT	CASSSPGDWKLFF
-	-	TRBV5-1	TRBJ1-6	TGCGCCAGCAGCTTGGAGAGGGGAGTCAGTTCACCCCTCCACTTT	CASSLERGVSSPLHF
TRBD1	few	TRBV6-8	TRBJ2-7	TGTGCCAGCAGTTACTGGGGACAGACTGCCTACGAGCAGTACTTC	CASSYWGQTAYEQYF
-	-	TRBV6-8	TRBJ1-1	TGTGCCAGCAGCGGGGGGCGGCAGGGTCGCCCTGAAGCTTTCTTT	CASSGGRQGRPEAFF
-	-	TRBV5-1	TRBJ1-1	TGCGCCAGCAGCTTGGTAGGGTCGGACACTGAAGCTTTCTTT	CASSLVGSDTEAFF
TRBD2	few	TRBV6-8	TRBJ2-3	TGTGCCAGCATGGGGGAGGGGGATACGCAGTATTTT	CASMGEGDTQYF
-	-	TRBV19	TRBJ1-2	TGTGCCAGTAGTAGAACCGGGGACTATGGCTACACCTTC	CASSRTGDYGYTF
TRBD2	-	TRBV7-6	TRBJ2-7	TGTGCCAGCAGCCCGCGGACTAGCGGGGGTGCGTCCTACGAGCAGTACTTC	CASSPRTSGGASYEQYF
-	-	TRBV23-1	TRBJ2-1	TGCGCCAGCAGCCTGCTGGAAGGCGTTGAGCAGTTCTTC	CASSLLEGVEQFF
-	few	TRBV6-8	TRBJ1-2	TGTGCCAGCAGTTATTCTTACAGAGATGGCTACACCTTC	CASSYSYRDGYTF
-	-	TRBV7-1	TRBJ2-7	TGTGCCAGCAGCACGACAGAATCCTACGAGCAGTACTTC	CASSTTESYEQYF
TRBD2	-	TRBV10-2	TRBJ2-1	TGCGCCAGCAGTATAGAAGCGGGGGGCTACAATGAGCAGTTCTTC	CASSIEAGGYNEQFF
-	once	TRBV19	TRBJ1-1	TGTGCCAGTAGTATCAGCAGGTTCACTGAAGCTTTCTTT	CASSISRFTEAFF
TRBD1	-	TRBV11-3	TRBJ2-7	TGTGCCAGCAGCTTAGTCTCTTCAGGGGGCTTCTACGAGCAGTACTTC	CASSLVSSGGFYEQYF